This T cell receptor beta chain is from a study of blood T cell repertoires in COVID-19. Looking at the study overall: Donors in the United States, Italy and Spain gave samples during acute or convalescent COVID-19.

The participants were between roughly 18 and 100 years old and came from about two dozen US areas. Methods used by the authors: Nucleated cell counts were estimated from reference gene primer amplification. Libraries were prepared by immunoSEQ multiplex PCR; TCRdb keeps only in-frame clonotypes and omits some of them. D and trimming come from the DNA, and the V and J calls and clone size come from that table. The repertoire has approximately 200,000 clones, about nine tenths of them found once; the top ten carry less than 8%. The clonotype originates from a man aged 25-40 years in a cohort exposed to, infected with or recovered from COVID-19 (not recorded which). The sequencing input was PBMCs or T cells enriched from blood (not recorded which).

The CDR3: CASSSTTEASGRHF. DNA for the CDR3: TGTGCCAGCAGCTCAACGACGGAGGCCTCCGGTCGGCATTTT. V and J are TRBV7-9 and TRBJ1-5; D unclear. Trimming removed 4 bases from V and 15 bases from J, with 22 bases in between. Per germline, CDR1 SEHNR and CDR2 FQNEAQ (reference sequence). This CDR3 region has 14 residues. The whole variable domain, filled in from reference TRBV7-9 and TRBJ1-5, reads DTGVSQNPRHKITKRGQNVTFRCDPISEHNRLYWYRQTLGQGPEFLTYFQNEAQLEKSRLLSDRFSAERPKGSFSTLEIQRTEQGDSAMYLCASSSTTEASGRHFGDGTRLSIL.